This T cell receptor (beta chain) is from a study of identical twins. The CDR3 runs 17 residues. Trimming removed 4 bases from V and 4 bases from J; junction bases left unmatched: 13. Germline CDR1 DFQATT, CDR2 SNEGSKA (reference sequence). In TCRdb, the 5' RACE reads were re-called with MiXCR into one record per CDR3 protein. The data contain around 530,000 distinct CDR3 sequences, approximately 16% of them singletons. These same records also appear under a second study, on yellow fever vaccine responses in identical twins.

Source material: CD4+ T cells sorted from blood. The chain has TRBV20-1 and TRBJ2-5; 12 bases match TRBD2. The source of this sequence is a woman aged 18-29 years in good health. CDR3 nucleotide sequence: TGCAGTGCTACCATCAGACTAGCGGGAGATCTGAGAGAGACCCAGTACTTC. Translated: CSATIRLAGDLRETQYF.